Listed below are T cell receptor beta chains from one sample, sequenced in a study of blood T cells in healthy people across ages. TCRdb re-derived calls from the 5' RACE reads in MiXCR, one entry per CDR3 protein. The sample consists of around 1,000,000 distinct CDR3 sequences, about two fifths of them appearing once. The sequenced sample consisted of blood. The receptors were gathered from a man younger than 35 in good health. Each CDR3 is given with its conserved first and last residue. The order of the fields is V gene, CDR3 length, CDR3 protein.

TRBV27	14	CASSVQGGNYGYTF
TRBV18	16	CASSPQGPAYYQPQHF
TRBV6-5	18	CASSYEIEGQGYYNEQFF
TRBV20-1	12	CSARIGNEKLFF
TRBV27	16	CASSLSRAGPPLRVYF
TRBV10-3	14	CAIATVEGTTEAFF
TRBV20-1	13	CSARTDGNTEAFF
TRBV2	14	CASSARTRGWEQFF
TRBV12-3/TRBV12-4	15	CASSRLERDNYEQYF
TRBV5-1	14	CASSSTDPTYTQYF
TRBV6-1	18	CASSPGQGLGSTNEKLFF
TRBV13	14	CASSSQDRGEKLFF
TRBV20-1	12	CSATRSYTEAFF
TRBV5-1	15	CASRTTGLVSDEQYF
TRBV29-1	12	CSVDSEYTEAFF